This TCR beta chain emerged from a study of Ad26.COV2.S vaccination and SARS-CoV-2 variants. Indicated treatment: around 19 received Ad26.COV2.S at low or high dose, single or two shots; 5 received placebo; per-sample allocation not given. Samples analyzed were those drawn on day 63 after the first vaccine or placebo injection. Method: immunoSEQ multiplex PCR; TCRdb's copy keeps in-frame clones and lacks some. The sample carries around 310,000 clones, about 90% recorded once. The starting material was peripheral blood, obtained in a trial of Ad26.COV2.S vaccine versus placebo. The receptor's source is a person aged 18-60 years who received the Ad26.COV2.S COVID-19 vaccine or a placebo.

CDR3 loop: CASSLESSGVYEQYF. CDR3 coding DNA: TGTGCCAGCAGCTTGGAGTCTAGCGGGGTCTACGAGCAGTACTTC. The rearrangement uses TRBV5-4 and TRBJ2-7; 9 positions match TRBD2. Losses at the gene ends were 0 bases for V and 3 bases for J; bases not matched to a gene: 4. Germline V gene data show CDR1 as SGHNT and CDR2 as YYREEE (reference sequence). The CDR3 sequence is 15 residues long.